These 8 T cell receptor beta chains were sequenced from one sample in a study of T cell repertoires in cytomegalovirus infection (dated by TCRdb to about 2019). The sequencer was an Illumina HiSeq 1500. Starting from the raw public reads, TCRdb applied fastp trimming at Q25, assembled clones with MiXCR and retained in-frame beta chains. Records with the same CDR3 protein are collapsed into one entry carrying the most frequent genes and DNA. In all, the sample holds roughly 230,000 distinct CDR3 sequences, and 22% of those were seen once. Approximately 18% of the sample rests with the top ten. The specimen sequenced was CD8+ T cells from PBMCs. These receptor sequences come from a human donor in good health (CMV status not recorded). Some clones in this sample may be carry-over from other donors' samples.

This clonotype was picked up a small number of times. This rearrangement joins TRBV5-6 to TRBJ1-1, with 10 bases identical to TRBD1. J was trimmed by 6 bases and V by 4 bases; bases with no gene match: 12. There are 16 residues in the CDR3. Germline CDR1 reads SGHDT; CDR2 reads YYEEEE. CDR3 in DNA: TGTGCCAGCAGCAAGTGGGACAGGGGCGCGGACGCTGAAGCTTTCTTT. Translating it yields CASSKWDRGADAEAFF.

This clonotype was seen a handful of times. J is TRBJ2-7 and V is TRBV28; 7 positions match TRBD2. The V gene's germline CDR1 is MDHEN and CDR2 SYDVKM. V lost 3 bases and J lost 6; bases outside the gene matches: 14. This CDR3 region has 16 residues. The CDR3 nucleotides read TGTGCCAGCAGTTTGGTTTGGCTAGCGGCTTTGTCCGAGCAGTACTTC. Amino acids: CASSLVWLAALSEQYF.

This clonotype was detected only a few times. The chain carries TRBV7-6 and TRBJ1-6; D not resolved. CDR3 size: 15 residues. Per germline, CDR1 SGHVS and CDR2 FNYEAQ. Trimming took 5 bases from V and 6 from J, leaving 14 bases between them. The CDR3 coding sequence is TGTGCCAGCAGCGAATCACCTGACGGTAATTCACCCCTCCACTTT. Its translation: CASSESPDGNSPLHF.

This chain uses TRBV20-1 with TRBJ1-5; D remains unclear. Germline CDR1 is DFQATT and CDR2 is SNEGSKA (reference sequence). With 6 bases removed from V and 5 bases from J, the gap between germline ends came to 11 bases. CDR3 length: 12 residues. In nucleotides, the CDR3 is TGCAGTGCGTCGGGCGGTGATCAGCCCCAGCATTTT. Translation: CSASGGDQPQHF.

The gene calls are TRBV13 and TRBJ1-4; D is possibly TRBD1 (6 bases). Looked up from germline, CDR1 is PRHDT and CDR2 is FYEKMQ (reference sequence). Trimming removed 6 bases from V and 7 bases from J, with 15 bases in between. The CDR3 sequence is 14 residues long. The chain's CDR3 is CASRPGTMSEKLFF. For the CDR3, the DNA is TGTGCCAGCAGACCCGGGACAATGAGTGAAAAACTGTTTTTT.

V gene TRBV12-3 or TRBV12-4 combines with J gene TRBJ1-5; no clear D. Deletions cut 3 bases from V and 4 bases from J, with 10 bases between. The length of the CDR3 is 14 residues. CDR3: CASSLQPPNQPQHF. The CDR3 DNA sequence: TGTGCCAGCAGTTTGCAACCCCCAAATCAGCCCCAGCATTTT.

This clonotype was detected a few times. The V call is TRBV19, the J call TRBJ2-1, with 7 bases identical to TRBD1. The CDR3 consists of 15 residues. CDR1 is LNHDA, CDR2 SQIVND, per germline (reference sequence). V lost 1 base and J lost 5; bases outside the gene matches: 5. DNA of the CDR3: TGTGCCAGTAGTATAGCGAGACAGGGTAACAATGAGCAGTTCTTC. It encodes CASSIARQGNNEQFF.

This clonotype was seen ten or more times. CDR3 DNA sequence: TGTGCCAGCAGCTTAACCAGGGACACTGAAGCTTTCTTT. Protein product: CASSLTRDTEAFF. The chain links TRBV7-3 to TRBJ1-1, with D possibly being TRBD1 (5 bases). This CDR3 is 13 amino acids long. The V gene's germline CDR1 is SGHTA and CDR2 FQGTGA. V gave up 0 bases and J gave up 3 bases, with 5 bases separating them.